The 15 T cell receptor beta chains reported below all come from one sample, sequenced in a study of blood T cell repertoires in COVID-19. The table came from immunoSEQ multiplex PCR; TCRdb's copy has only in-frame clones and leaves some out. The sample carries about 190,000 clones, 85% to 90% recorded once. Sequenced input: peripheral blood. The receptors originated from a man aged 50 to 60 with acute or convalescent COVID-19.

This chain links TRBV19 with TRBJ2-6; the D is unclear. V was pared by 4 bases and J by 0 bases, with 4 bases between. CDR1 and CDR2 (germline): LNHDA, SQIVND (reference sequence). There are 14 residues in the CDR3. The CDR3, as DNA: TGTGCCAGTAGTACCGTCTCTGGGGCCAACGTCCTGACTTTC. Residues: CASSTVSGANVLTF.

J is TRBJ2-2 and V is TRBV10-3, with a weak D call TRBD1 (8 bases). Trimming took off 6 bases at V and 4 bases at J, with 21 bases between the two ends. Germline CDR1 ENHRY, CDR2 SYGVKD. CDR3 length: 17 residues. CDR3 DNA: TGTGCCATCAGCGGGACAGGAGTACGGGAGGTCACCGGGGAGCTGTTTTTT. Translating gives CAISGTGVREVTGELFF.

The CDR3 region is CASSQRSGGTNEKLFF. CDR3 in DNA: TGTGCCAGCAGCCAACGATCAGGGGGCACTAATGAAAAACTGTTTTTT. V usage is TRBV7-6 and J usage is TRBJ1-4; 8 bases align to TRBD1. The CDR3 extends over 16 amino acids. The germline CDR1 and CDR2 sequences are SGHVS and FNYEAQ. J was trimmed by 2 bases and V by 5 bases; bases with no gene match: 7.

V and J are TRBV7-2 and TRBJ2-7; TRBD1 is a possible D gene (6 bases). Germline V gene data show CDR1 as SGHTA and CDR2 as FQGNSA. CDR3 length: 15 residues. Trimming stripped 5 bases from V and 2 bases from J, with 16 bases between. The CDR3 is CASSPLQGITYEQYV. The CDR3 nucleotides read TGTGCCAGCAGCCCGCTACAGGGAATAACCTACGAGCAGTACGTC.

The CDR3 protein is CASSARQGLDGYTF. The CDR3 coding sequence is TGTGCCAGCTCAGCTAGACAGGGCTTGGATGGCTACACCTTC. This chain links TRBV18 with TRBJ1-2; 7 bases line up with TRBD1. The V gene's germline CDR1 is KGHSH and CDR2 LQKENI. V lost 5 bases and J lost 6; bases outside the gene matches: 9. The CDR3 has 14 residues.

This chain uses TRBV30 with TRBJ2-2; 8 bases are a match to TRBD2. V shed 2 bases and J 13 bases; nucleotides not matched to a gene: 9. The CDR3 runs to 13 residues. Germline V gives CDR1 GTSNPN, CDR2 SVGIG (reference sequence). CDR3 region: CAWSRNSGGGLFF. DNA of the CDR3: TGTGCCTGGAGTCGGAACAGCGGGGGAGGGCTGTTTTTT.

The chain has TRBV7-2 and TRBJ1-6; 9 nucleotides match TRBD1. The length of the CDR3 is 18 residues. CDR1 and CDR2 from the germline V gene are SGHTA and FQGNSA. The ends lost 5 bases at V and 10 bases at J; junction bases unmatched: 18. The CDR3: CASSPRRDRALLGSPLHF. The CDR3 bases are TGTGCCAGCAGCCCCAGGCGGGACAGGGCCCTTTTGGGATCACCCCTCCACTTT.

The rearrangement uses TRBV5-8 and TRBJ1-1, with D maybe TRBD1 (5 bases). The length of the CDR3 is 18 residues. From germline, CDR1 is SGHTS and CDR2 YDEGEE. V was shortened by 1 base and J by 3 bases, with 22 bases between the two germline ends. Written as DNA, the CDR3 is TGTGCCAGCAGCTTGAATACCAGGGCCCGGGGGTTGGACACTGAAGCTTTCTTT. This encodes CASSLNTRARGLDTEAFF.

V gene TRBV19 combines with J gene TRBJ1-5, with TRBD1 as a possible D gene (6 bases). This CDR3 is 13 amino acids long. Germline-derived CDR1 and CDR2 are LNHDA and SQIVND (reference sequence). Trimming cost V 7 bases and J 1 base, with 8 bases left between them. The CDR3 loop reads CASNRGSNQPQHF. CDR3 bases: TGTGCCAGTAATAGGGGGAGCAATCAGCCCCAGCATTTT.

The CDR3 nucleotides read TGTGCCAGCAGCCACAAGAACACTGAAGCTTTCTTT. Its translation: CASSHKNTEAFF. V gene TRBV12-3 or TRBV12-4 combines with J gene TRBJ1-1; D is ambiguous. The CDR3 is 12 amino acids. Trimming took 6 bases from V and 1 from J, leaving 6 bases between them.

This chain connects TRBV15 to TRBJ2-5, with D possibly being TRBD1 (5 bases). Germline lookup yields CDR1 LNHNV and CDR2 YYDKDF (reference sequence). CDR3 size: 14 residues. V was clipped by 0 bases and J by 5 bases, with 10 bases between them. Written as DNA, the CDR3 is TGTGCCACCAGCAGAGATCCAAAGGGGGAGACCCAGTACTTC. Translation gives CATSRDPKGETQYF.

The rearrangement joins TRBV28 to TRBJ2-7; 8 bases align to TRBD1. CDR1 is MDHEN and CDR2 is SYDVKM in the germline V gene. Unmatched junction bases numbered 14, after V lost 5 bases and J lost 2 bases. The CDR3 extends over 17 amino acids. This chain's CDR3 is CASSPSMWTGLTYEQYF. The DNA for the CDR3 is TGTGCCAGCAGTCCATCAATGTGGACAGGGCTAACCTACGAGCAGTACTTC.

This clone was counted a single time. The genes are TRBV25-1 and TRBJ1-1; no reliable D call. The ends were cut back, 7 bases at V and 11 bases at J, with 17 bases in the middle. This CDR3 spans 12 amino acids. Germline V gene lookup returns CDR1 MGHDK and CDR2 SYGVNS. CDR3 sequence reads: CASNRGWVNAFF. CDR3 bases: TGTGCCAGCAATCGAGGGTGGGTTAATGCTTTCTTT.

The chain employs TRBV29-1 and TRBJ2-7, with 9 bases identical to TRBD1. CDR1 and CDR2 from the germline V gene are SQVTM and ANQGSEA. The V and J ends lost 6 bases and 2 bases, in that order; junction bases with no gene match: 8. The CDR3 runs 14 residues. In nucleotides, the CDR3 is TGCAGCGTACTGGATCGGGACAGGGCCTACGAGCAGTACTTC. It translates to CSVLDRDRAYEQYF.

The chain joins TRBV7-8 to TRBJ1-1; 7 positions agree with TRBD1. The CDR3 has 15 residues. Germline assignment: CDR1 SGHVS and CDR2 FQNEAQ. The V gene end was trimmed by 3 bases and the J gene end by 1 base; junction bases not matched to a gene: 5. In DNA form, the CDR3 reads TGTGCCAGCAGCTTCGGACAGGCCCAGAACACTGAAGCTTTCTTT. It yields the protein CASSFGQAQNTEAFF.